Listed here are 32 T cell receptor beta chains from one sample, sequenced in a study of cytomegalovirus exposure and HLA in healthy donors. The PCR made use of 60 Vbeta and 13 Jbeta primers. Data came from immunoSEQ multiplex PCR; TCRdb stores just in-frame clones and leaves some out. The sample carries around 170,000 clones, approximately 83% recorded once. Sequences were obtained from PBMCs. These receptors came from a woman under 30 in good health and CMV-seronegative.

The rearrangement uses TRBV28 and TRBJ1-2, with no clear D. CDR3 length: 12 residues. V lost 6 bases and J lost 2, with 7 bases in between. Germline assignment: CDR1 MDHEN and CDR2 SYDVKM. The CDR3 bases are TGTGCCAGCAGCCCTAAAAACTATGGCTACACCTTC. This gives the protein CASSPKNYGYTF.

The chain has TRBV9 and TRBJ1-5, with 8 bases identical to TRBD1. The V segment lost 3 bases and the J segment 2 bases; nucleotides outside the gene matches: 7. Germline V gives CDR1 SGDLS, CDR2 YYNGEE. The CDR3 runs to 16 residues. CDR3 amino acids: CASSEGQGIGNQPQHF. CDR3 DNA: TGTGCCAGCAGCGAAGGACAGGGTATAGGCAATCAGCCCCAGCATTTT.

V is TRBV7-9 and J is TRBJ2-5; a weak D match, TRBD1 (6 bases). Germline V gives CDR1 SEHNR, CDR2 FQNEAQ (reference sequence). With 6 bases removed from V and 11 bases from J, the gap between germline ends came to 16 bases. This CDR3 region has 12 residues. In nucleotides, the CDR3 is TGTGCCAGCAGTACAGGGTACTGGGAGCAGTACTTC. This codes for CASSTGYWEQYF.

The chain employs TRBV9 and TRBJ1-4; D is possibly TRBD1 (5 bases). CDR3 size: 15 residues. Germline V lookup: CDR1 SGDLS, CDR2 YYNGEE. V lost 5 bases to trimming and J lost 4 bases, with 15 bases between them. The CDR3 here is CASSASGTFNEKLFF. CDR3 in DNA: TGTGCCAGCAGTGCTTCCGGGACTTTTAATGAAAAACTGTTTTTT.

This chain's CDR3 is CSVGQGANYGYTF. CDR3 DNA: TGCAGCGTTGGACAGGGAGCTAACTATGGCTACACCTTC. The J gene is TRBJ1-2, the V gene TRBV29-1; TRBD1 matches 7 bases. The CDR3 extends over 13 amino acids. The V gene's germline CDR1 is SQVTM and CDR2 ANQGSEA. V was clipped by 4 bases and J by 0 bases; unmatched bases: 2.

J is TRBJ2-7 and V is TRBV2; the match to TRBD2 covers 7 bases. The V segment lost 0 bases and the J segment 3 bases; nucleotides outside the gene matches: 5. The CDR3 runs to 15 residues. Germline V gene lookup returns CDR1 SNHLY and CDR2 FYNNEI. CDR3 amino acids: CASSEASGQVYEQYF. CDR3 coding DNA: TGTGCCAGCAGTGAAGCTAGCGGGCAGGTCTACGAGCAGTACTTC.

DNA for the CDR3: TGTGCCAGCAGTTTAAAGGTCGGGGGTAGAGGGAATGAGCAGTTCTTC. It codes for CASSLKVGGRGNEQFF. The chain uses TRBV27 and TRBJ2-1, with D possibly TRBD2 on 6 matching bases. The CDR3 extends over 16 amino acids. V lost 2 bases to trimming and J lost 7 bases, with 18 bases between them. Germline CDR1 MNHEY, CDR2 SMNVEV (reference sequence).

The chain joins TRBV6-6 to TRBJ1-5; 7 bases fit TRBD1. Per germline, CDR1 MNHNY and CDR2 SVGAGI (reference sequence). V lost 2 bases, J lost 2 bases, and 3 bases stayed unmatched. The CDR3 is 15 amino acids. The CDR3 DNA reads as TGTGCCAGCAGTTACGGACAGGCTCGCAATCAGCCCCAGCATTTT. Protein: CASSYGQARNQPQHF.

This sequence joins TRBV28 and TRBJ1-1; 7 bases fit TRBD1. The CDR3 has 12 amino acids. J lost 6 bases, V lost 5 bases, and 3 bases had no gene match. Germline V CDR1 and CDR2: MDHEN, SYDVKM. CDR3 DNA: TGTGCCAGCAGTACAGGGGCCGCTGAAGCTTTCTTT. It translates to CASSTGAAEAFF.

This chain links TRBV6-1 with TRBJ2-7; 9 nucleotides match TRBD1. The CDR3 is made up of 12 amino acids. Germline V gives CDR1 MNHNS, CDR2 SASEGT. The junction had 5 bases not matched to a gene; V was cut back by 8 bases and J by 6 bases. CDR3 DNA sequence: TGTGCCAGCCGGGACAGGGTGGGCGAGCAGTACTTC. It is translated as CASRDRVGEQYF.

A few counts support this clone. The chain carries TRBV5-6 and TRBJ1-5, with D possibly TRBD1 on 5 matching bases. The CDR3 has 12 amino acids. Germline V gene lookup returns CDR1 SGHDT and CDR2 YYEEEE. Between the trimmed V and J ends, which lost 4 bases and 8 bases, there was a span of 10 bases. The CDR3 spells CASSPRGEPQHF. In DNA form, the CDR3 reads TGTGCCAGCAGCCCTCGGGGGGAGCCCCAGCATTTT.

This clone has a single count. The chain uses TRBV5-6 and TRBJ1-2; D is possibly TRBD1 (5 bases). V gave up 2 bases and J gave up 2 bases, with 7 bases separating them. Germline-derived CDR1 and CDR2 are SGHDT and YYEEEE. This CDR3 region has 13 residues. The CDR3 nucleotides read TGTGCCAGCAGCTTTGACAGAAACTATGGCTACACCTTC. Residues: CASSFDRNYGYTF.

The chain couples TRBV18 to TRBJ2-2; 7 bases are shared with TRBD1. J lost 2 bases, V lost 4 bases, and 1 base had no gene match. Germline V gene lookup returns CDR1 KGHSH and CDR2 LQKENI. This CDR3 contains 14 residues. Here the CDR3 DNA reads TGTGCCAGCTCACGGGACAGAAACACCGGGGAGCTGTTTTTT. Translating it yields CASSRDRNTGELFF.

V gene TRBV7-9 combines with J gene TRBJ1-5, with D tentatively TRBD1 (5 bases). Germline V gene sequence: CDR1 SEHNR, CDR2 FQNEAQ (reference sequence). The CDR3 contains 13 residues. The V end was cut by 7 bases, the J end by 3 bases, with 10 bases between. The CDR3 spells CASTLTDNQPQHF. The CDR3 coding sequence is TGTGCCAGCACCCTGACAGACAATCAGCCCCAGCATTTT.

The rearrangement uses TRBV18 and TRBJ1-5; D gene uncertain. The CDR3 extends over 14 amino acids. CDR1 is KGHSH, CDR2 LQKENI, per germline. The V end lost 6 bases, the J end lost 3 bases, and 12 bases lay between the germline ends. The CDR3 is CASSSPEVNQPQHF. CDR3 nucleotides: TGTGCCAGCTCCTCCCCGGAGGTCAATCAGCCCCAGCATTTT.

The chain recombines TRBV29-1 with TRBJ1-4, with 11 bases that match TRBD1. The CDR3 contains 14 residues. CDR1 SQVTM and CDR2 ANQGSEA come from the germline V gene. V was pared by 0 bases and J by 7 bases, with 1 base of the junction left unmatched. CDR3 amino acids: CSVEEDRGLEKLFF. In nucleotides, the CDR3 is TGCAGCGTTGAAGAGGACAGGGGGCTTGAAAAACTGTTTTTT.

The chain joins TRBV5-1 to TRBJ2-4, with 11 nucleotides matching TRBD2. V lost 4 bases, J lost 0 bases, and 3 bases stayed unmatched. CDR1 and CDR2 (germline): SGHRS, YFSETQ. This CDR3 is built from 16 residues. The CDR3 DNA reads TGCGCCAGCAGCCCGGGACTAGCGGTAGCCAAAAACATTCAGTACTTC. Translating gives CASSPGLAVAKNIQYF.

The chain links TRBV7-3 to TRBJ1-2; a weak D match, TRBD1 (5 bases). V lost 5 bases and J lost 4, with 32 bases in between. Germline CDR1 is SGHTA and CDR2 is FQGTGA. This CDR3 region has 20 residues. CDR3 residues: CASSPTGVGGVPDRFYGYTF. CDR3 DNA sequence: TGTGCCAGCAGCCCCACCGGCGTCGGGGGGGTCCCGGATCGCTTCTATGGCTACACCTTC.

The chain recombines TRBV7-6 with TRBJ2-3; D uncertain. This CDR3 is 14 amino acids long. The germline CDR1 and CDR2 sequences are SGHVS and FNYEAQ. Trimming cost V 0 bases and J 4 bases, with 8 bases left between them. The CDR3 is CASSLATVSDTQYF. DNA for the CDR3: TGTGCCAGCAGCTTAGCAACAGTCTCAGATACGCAGTATTTT.

The chain combines TRBV30 with TRBJ1-2; D gene ambiguous. This CDR3 region has 15 residues. The germline V and J ends were trimmed by 2 bases and 0 bases, with 13 bases remaining between them. The germline CDR1 and CDR2 sequences are GTSNPN and SVGIG (reference sequence). CDR3 amino acids: CAWSPQTRANYGYTF. In nucleotides, the CDR3 is TGTGCCTGGAGTCCCCAGACAAGAGCTAACTATGGCTACACCTTC. The full variable domain, completed using reference TRBV30 and TRBJ1-2, is SQTIHQWPATLVQPVGSPLSLECTVEGTSNPNLYWYRQAAGRGLQLLFYSVGIGQISSEVPQNLSASRPQDRQFILSSKKLLLSDSGFYLCAWSPQTRANYGYTFGSGTRLTVV.

The chain's CDR3 is CASSRKGPGIRGYTF. CDR3 in DNA: TGCGCCAGCAGCCGTAAGGGTCCCGGGATTAGGGGCTACACCTTC. The chain is built from TRBV5-1 and TRBJ1-2; D is ambiguous. V gave up 4 bases and J gave up 8 bases, with 21 bases separating them. Germline V gene lookup returns CDR1 SGHRS and CDR2 YFSETQ. This CDR3 has 15 residues. Together with reference TRBV5-1 and TRBJ1-2, the CDR3 gives the full variable domain: KAGVTQTPRYLIKTRGQQVTLSCSPISGHRSVSWYQQTPGQGLQFLFEYFSETQRNKGNFPGRFSGRQFSNSRSEMNVSTLELGDSALYLCASSRKGPGIRGYTFGSGTRLTVV.

This sequence joins TRBV19 and TRBJ2-7; perhaps TRBD1 as D (5 bases). The CDR3 is 14 amino acids. The ends were cut back, 3 bases at V and 6 bases at J, with 15 bases in the middle. Germline lookup yields CDR1 LNHDA and CDR2 SQIVND (reference sequence). CDR3 in amino acids: CASSITPRVGEQYF. In DNA form, the CDR3 reads TGTGCCAGTAGTATTACGCCCAGGGTTGGCGAGCAGTACTTC.

This sequence joins TRBV6-1 and TRBJ1-5, with no clear D. V lost 0 bases and J lost 10, with 7 bases in between. There are 12 residues in the CDR3. The germline V gene encodes CDR1 MNHNS and CDR2 SASEGT. The CDR3 DNA follows: TGTGCCAGCAGTGAAGCTCGGGTTCCCCAGCATTTT. This sequence encodes CASSEARVPQHF.

V usage is TRBV7-9 and J usage is TRBJ1-2; no reliable D call. Germline CDR1 reads SEHNR; CDR2 reads FQNEAQ (reference sequence). V lost 1 base to trimming and J lost 7 bases, with 16 bases between them. The CDR3 consists of 15 residues. The chain's CDR3 is CASSLVASTRPGYTF. The CDR3, as DNA: TGTGCCAGCAGCTTAGTGGCCAGTACGCGGCCTGGCTACACCTTC.

The V gene is TRBV5-1, the J gene TRBJ2-7; a weak D match, TRBD2 (5 bases). Germline CDR1 reads SGHRS; CDR2 reads YFSETQ. V was pared by 0 bases and J by 3 bases, with 10 bases between. The CDR3 is 14 amino acids. This chain's CDR3 is CASSLGTGNYEQYF. In DNA form, the CDR3 reads TGCGCCAGCAGCTTGGGGACGGGGAACTACGAGCAGTACTTC.

A single count supports this clone. The CDR3 sequence: CASSLPGGNTGELFF. The CDR3 region has the DNA TGTGCCAGCAGCTTGCCCGGGGGGAACACCGGGGAGCTGTTTTTT. The genes are TRBV5-6 and TRBJ2-2; tentative D call: TRBD2 (6 bases). The CDR3 has 15 amino acids. Trimming shortened V by 1 base and J by 1 base, and 8 bases separated the two germline ends. Germline loops: CDR1 SGHDT, CDR2 YYEEEE.

The J gene is TRBJ2-7, the V gene TRBV11-2, with 9 bases lining up with TRBD2. Germline lookup yields CDR1 SGHAT and CDR2 FQNNGV. The CDR3 loop spans 14 amino acids. V lost 5 bases and J lost 3; bases outside the gene matches: 5. The CDR3 DNA reads TGTGCCAGCAGCGTTAGCGGGGGATTCTACGAGCAGTACTTC. Protein product: CASSVSGGFYEQYF.

V gene TRBV2 combines with J gene TRBJ2-1; D gene ambiguous. Trimming took 3 bases from V and 0 from J, leaving 12 bases between them. CDR3 length: 16 amino acids. CDR1 is SNHLY, CDR2 FYNNEI, per germline. CDR3 region: CASSETVTNSYNEQFF. The CDR3 bases are TGTGCCAGCAGTGAGACGGTTACTAACTCCTACAATGAGCAGTTCTTC.

The chain joins TRBV6-1 to TRBJ1-3; 8 bases line up with TRBD1. Germline CDR1 reads MNHNS; CDR2 reads SASEGT. There are 15 residues in the CDR3. V trimming: 7 bases; J trimming: 4 bases; junction bases outside the gene matches: 9. This CDR3 is CASKVRGLPGNTIYF. The DNA for the CDR3 is TGTGCCAGCAAAGTCAGGGGGCTTCCGGGAAACACCATATATTTT.

The chain recombines TRBV11-2 with TRBJ1-4; perhaps TRBD1 as D (5 bases). The CDR3 covers 18 residues. Trimming cost V 1 base and J 3 bases, with 18 bases left between them. Germline CDR1 reads SGHAT; CDR2 reads FQNNGV. Written as DNA, the CDR3 is TGTGCCAGCAGCTTAGTAATGGACACCCAGGTTTCTAATGAAAAACTGTTTTTT. Protein: CASSLVMDTQVSNEKLFF.

This clone was recorded a few times. The V call is TRBV10-3, the J call TRBJ2-1, with D possibly matching TRBD1 (6 bases). Germline-derived CDR1 and CDR2 are ENHRY and SYGVKD. The CDR3 contains 14 residues. V lost 5 bases, J lost 5 bases, and 13 bases lay in between. The DNA of the CDR3 is TGTGCCATCAGTTCACAGGGATATGACAATGAGCAGTTCTTC. Encoded protein: CAISSQGYDNEQFF.

V gene TRBV7-2 combines with J gene TRBJ2-1; D possibly corresponds to TRBD1 (6 bases). Germline CDR1 and CDR2: SGHTA and FQGNSA. The ends were cut back, 3 bases at V and 5 bases at J, with 8 bases in the middle. The CDR3 has 13 residues. CDR3 nucleotide sequence: TGTGCCAGCAGCTTGGGGACAAACAATGAGCAGTTCTTC. Its protein is CASSLGTNNEQFF.